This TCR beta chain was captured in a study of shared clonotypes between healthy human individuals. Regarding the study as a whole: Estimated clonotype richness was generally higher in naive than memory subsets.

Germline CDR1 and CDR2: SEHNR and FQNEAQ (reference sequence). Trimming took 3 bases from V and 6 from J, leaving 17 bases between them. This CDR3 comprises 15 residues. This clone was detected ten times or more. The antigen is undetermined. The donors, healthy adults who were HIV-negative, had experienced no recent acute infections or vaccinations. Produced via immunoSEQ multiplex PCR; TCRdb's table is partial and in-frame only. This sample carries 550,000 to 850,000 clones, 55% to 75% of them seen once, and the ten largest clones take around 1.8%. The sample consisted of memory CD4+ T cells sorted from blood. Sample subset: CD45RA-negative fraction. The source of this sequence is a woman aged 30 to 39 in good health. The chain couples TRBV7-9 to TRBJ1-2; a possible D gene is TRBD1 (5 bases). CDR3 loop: CASSLDGAGLNGYTF. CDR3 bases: TGTGCCAGCAGCTTGGATGGGGCGGGGTTAAATGGCTACACCTTC.